The clone carrying this T cell receptor beta chain was picked up a small number of times. No antigen is known for it. The germline gives CDR1 MNHEY, CDR2 SVGAGI. J was trimmed by 5 bases and V by 5 bases; bases with no gene match: 4. This CDR3 region has 15 residues. Authors' methods: Samples ranged from roughly 23,224 to 700,000 TCRs, with a median of approximately 96,000. TCRdb redid the calling of the RACE reads with MiXCR, one entry per CDR3 protein. TCRdb's processing, not the authors', yielded these V and J calls. The data show fewer than 400,000 distinct CDR3 sequences, around 7% seen once. The time point here: patch test 1, 2 weeks after DPC sensitization. The treatment: therapeutic diphenylcyclopropenone sensitization with weekly scalp DPC. The record originates from a study of human T cells and chemical hapten exposure. Whole-study context: Weekly diphenylcyclopropenone doses were given to patients' scalps across the approximately 26-week study.

Study findings and constraints: PT1 expanded TCR counts and patch test score were linked, and their correlation was positive.

The rearrangement joins TRBV6-5 to TRBJ1-6; the match to TRBD1 covers 9 bases. This clonotype originated in a woman between 18 and 30 years old with alopecia areata. Some clones in this sample may be carry-over from other donors' samples. Sequenced here: whole blood, sampled in connection with sensitization to the hapten diphenylcyclopropenone (DPC). Here the CDR3 reads CASSRDRGDNSPLHF. The DNA of the CDR3 is TGTGCCAGCAGTCGTGACAGGGGGGATAATTCACCCCTCCACTTT.